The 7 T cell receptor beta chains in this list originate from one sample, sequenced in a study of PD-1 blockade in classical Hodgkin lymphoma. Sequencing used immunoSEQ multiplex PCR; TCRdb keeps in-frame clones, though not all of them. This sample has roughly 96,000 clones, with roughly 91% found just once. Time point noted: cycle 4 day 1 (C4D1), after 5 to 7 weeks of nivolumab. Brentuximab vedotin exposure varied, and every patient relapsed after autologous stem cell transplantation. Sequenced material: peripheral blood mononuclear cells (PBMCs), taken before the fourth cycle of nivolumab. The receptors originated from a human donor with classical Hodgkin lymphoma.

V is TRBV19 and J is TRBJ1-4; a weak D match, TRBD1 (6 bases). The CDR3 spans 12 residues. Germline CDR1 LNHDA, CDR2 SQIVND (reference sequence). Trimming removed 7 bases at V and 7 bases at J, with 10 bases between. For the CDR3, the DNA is TGTGCCAGTAACAGGGTCGGTGAAAAACTGTTTTTT. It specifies CASNRVGEKLFF.

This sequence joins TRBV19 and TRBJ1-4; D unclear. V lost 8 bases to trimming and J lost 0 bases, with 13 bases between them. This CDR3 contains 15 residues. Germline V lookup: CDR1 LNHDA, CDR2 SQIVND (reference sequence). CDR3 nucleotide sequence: TGTGCCAGTCAGCGGGTGGCTGCAACTAATGAAAAACTGTTTTTT. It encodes CASQRVAATNEKLFF.

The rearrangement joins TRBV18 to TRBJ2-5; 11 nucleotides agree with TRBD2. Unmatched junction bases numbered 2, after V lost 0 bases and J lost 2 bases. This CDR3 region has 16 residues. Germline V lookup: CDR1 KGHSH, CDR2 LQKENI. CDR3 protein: CASSPPGLAVQETQYF. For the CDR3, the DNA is TGTGCCAGCTCACCACCGGGACTAGCGGTACAAGAGACCCAGTACTTC. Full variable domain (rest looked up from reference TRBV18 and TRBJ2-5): NAGVMQNPRHLVRRRGQEARLRCSPMKGHSHVYWYRQLPEEGLKFMVYLQKENIIDESGMPKERFSAEFPKEGPSILRIQQVVRGDSAAYFCASSPPGLAVQETQYFGPGTRLLVL.

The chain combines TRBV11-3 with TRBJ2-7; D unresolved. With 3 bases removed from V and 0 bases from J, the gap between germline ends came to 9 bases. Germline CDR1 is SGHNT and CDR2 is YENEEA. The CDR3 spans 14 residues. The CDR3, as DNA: TGTGCCAGCAGCTTGGGCGGAAGCTCCTACGAGCAGTACTTC. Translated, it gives CASSLGGSSYEQYF.

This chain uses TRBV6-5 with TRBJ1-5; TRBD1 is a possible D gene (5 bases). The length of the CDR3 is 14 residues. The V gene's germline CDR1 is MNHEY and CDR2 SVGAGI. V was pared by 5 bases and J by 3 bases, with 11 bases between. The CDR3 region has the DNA TGTGCCAGCAGTCAGCAGGGAAACAATCAGCCCCAGCATTTT. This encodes CASSQQGNNQPQHF.

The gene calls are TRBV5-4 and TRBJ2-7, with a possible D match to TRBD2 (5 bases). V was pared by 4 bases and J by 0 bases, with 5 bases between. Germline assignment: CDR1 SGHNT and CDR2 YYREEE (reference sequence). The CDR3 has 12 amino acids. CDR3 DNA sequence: TGTGCCAGCAGCCGGGACTCCTACGAGCAGTACTTC. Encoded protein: CASSRDSYEQYF. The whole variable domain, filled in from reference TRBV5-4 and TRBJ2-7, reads ETGVTQSPTHLIKTRGQQVTLRCSSQSGHNTVSWYQQALGQGPQFIFQYYREEENGRGNFPPRFSGLQFPNYSSELNVNALELDDSALYLCASSRDSYEQYFGPGTRLTVT.

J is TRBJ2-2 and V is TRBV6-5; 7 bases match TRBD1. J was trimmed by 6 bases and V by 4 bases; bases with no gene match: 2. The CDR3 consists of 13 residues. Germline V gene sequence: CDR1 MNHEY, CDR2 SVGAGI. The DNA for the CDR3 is TGTGCCAGCAGTTCGACAGGGTCCGGGGAGCTGTTTTTT. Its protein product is CASSSTGSGELFF.